These 14 T cell receptor beta chains originate from one sample sequenced in a study of graft-versus-host responses after intestinal transplantation. Sequencing used immunoSEQ multiplex PCR; TCRdb keeps in-frame clones, though not all of them. Seen here are roughly 90,000 clones, 88% observed once, and the top ten hold roughly 0.3%. Their antigens remain unidentified. Sample: unstimulated CD4+ T cells sorted from spleen or lymph node cells, taken before transplant. The receptors originated from a human donor who was the organ donor for an intestinal transplant.

J is TRBJ2-2 and V is TRBV5-1; 8 bases agree with TRBD1. The V segment lost 0 bases and the J segment 5 bases; nucleotides outside the gene matches: 6. The V gene's germline CDR1 is SGHRS and CDR2 YFSETQ. CDR3 length: 16 residues. This CDR3 is CASSLDAGGVTGELFF. DNA for the CDR3: TGCGCCAGCAGCTTGGACGCAGGGGGCGTAACCGGGGAGCTGTTTTTT.

This chain joins TRBV7-9 and TRBJ2-7, with TRBD2 matching 8 bases. This CDR3 comprises 17 residues. With 3 bases clipped from V and 3 bases from J, the junction kept 13 bases outside the gene matches. The germline V gene has CDR1 SEHNR and CDR2 FQNEAQ (reference sequence). CDR3 region: CASSLGNSSGRLYEQYF. The CDR3 DNA reads TGTGCCAGCAGCTTGGGAAATTCTAGCGGGCGCCTCTACGAGCAGTACTTC.

V gene TRBV6-5 combines with J gene TRBJ1-2; possible D gene TRBD1, 5 bases. This CDR3 is built from 12 residues. V dropped 11 bases and J dropped 8 bases, with 18 bases sitting between them. Looked up from germline, CDR1 is MNHEY and CDR2 is SVGAGI. CDR3 region: CACTPGVGGYTF. CDR3 bases: TGTGCCTGTACCCCGGGGGTCGGGGGCTACACCTTC.

This clone was picked up a small number of times. The V call is TRBV2, the J call TRBJ2-3; D might be TRBD2 (6 bases). Germline V CDR1 and CDR2: SNHLY, FYNNEI. The length of the CDR3 is 11 residues. V was trimmed by 5 bases and J by 7 bases, leaving 7 bases between them. The DNA for the CDR3 is TGTGCCAGCAGTAGGGACTATACGCAGTATTTT. Protein: CASSRDYTQYF.

The chain employs TRBV28 and TRBJ2-7; 8 bases agree with TRBD2. The CDR3 is 16 amino acids. The germline V gene has CDR1 MDHEN and CDR2 SYDVKM. J was trimmed by 2 bases and V by 3 bases; bases with no gene match: 9. For the CDR3, the DNA is TGTGCCAGCAGTTTGGGTAGCGGGGTCTCCCCCTACGAGCAGTACTTC. Translation: CASSLGSGVSPYEQYF.

This chain connects TRBV7-2 to TRBJ2-1; TRBD2 matches 11 bases. The CDR3 runs 17 residues. J lost 5 bases, V lost 1 base, and 7 bases had no gene match. Per germline, CDR1 SGHTA and CDR2 FQGNSA. CDR3 nucleotides: TGTGCCAGCAGCTTAGTCCTCGGGACTAGCGGCAACAATGAGCAGTTCTTC. Amino acid sequence: CASSLVLGTSGNNEQFF.

This chain uses TRBV6-1 with TRBJ1-6, with 7 positions matching TRBD1. The CDR3 length is 13 residues. J gave up 7 bases and V 9 bases, and 6 bases lay outside the gene matches. Looked up from germline, CDR1 is MNHNS and CDR2 is SASEGT. The CDR3 nucleotides read TGTGCCAGTTCGACAGGGAAAAATTCACCCCTCCACTTT. This codes for CASSTGKNSPLHF.

A few counts support this clone. The chain links TRBV6-1 to TRBJ1-2; D is unresolved. Germline V lookup: CDR1 MNHNS, CDR2 SASEGT. There are 12 residues in the CDR3. The germline V and J ends were trimmed by 7 bases and 8 bases, with 14 bases remaining between them. CDR3 residues: CASTGPREGYTF. CDR3 nucleotides: TGTGCCAGCACGGGCCCCCGGGAGGGCTACACCTTC.

The V and J genes are TRBV28 and TRBJ2-2, with D perhaps matching TRBD2 (6 bases). Germline V lookup: CDR1 MDHEN, CDR2 SYDVKM. Trimming cost V 10 bases and J 0 bases, with 15 bases left between them. CDR3 length equals 15 residues. CDR3 region: CATRGAGTNTGELFF. Here the CDR3 DNA reads TGTGCCACCAGAGGGGCGGGAACGAACACCGGGGAGCTGTTTTTT.

This chain connects TRBV6-4 to TRBJ2-3, with 7 bases matching TRBD2. The V and J ends lost 5 bases and 8 bases, in that order; junction bases with no gene match: 7. In germline, CDR1 is MRHNA, CDR2 SNTAGT. This CDR3 is 13 amino acids long. This chain's CDR3 is CASSQLLASTQYF. CDR3 nucleotide sequence: TGTGCCAGCAGTCAATTACTAGCGAGTACGCAGTATTTT.

The chain is built from TRBV12-5 and TRBJ2-7, with D unresolved. V dropped 9 bases and J dropped 7 bases, with 22 bases sitting between them. The CDR3 is made up of 14 amino acids. In germline, CDR1 is LGHNT, CDR2 FRNRAP. The CDR3 loop is CARALEVHLTEQYF. The CDR3 nucleotides are TGTGCTAGGGCCCTTGAGGTCCACCTAACGGAGCAGTACTTC.

The J gene is TRBJ1-1, the V gene TRBV5-5; D is ambiguous. In germline, CDR1 is SGHKS, CDR2 YYEKEE (reference sequence). The CDR3 has 13 amino acids. Trimming removed 4 bases from V and 5 bases from J, with 12 bases in between. The CDR3 nucleotides read TGTGCCAGCAGCAATACAAGAAGTACTGAAGCTTTCTTT. It yields the protein CASSNTRSTEAFF.

The J gene is TRBJ2-1, the V gene TRBV18, with a weak D call TRBD2 (7 bases). Per the germline V gene, CDR1 is KGHSH and CDR2 is LQKENI. V lost 1 base and J lost 9, with 13 bases in between. The CDR3 has 14 amino acids. The CDR3 DNA reads as TGTGCCAGCTCACCACAAAGGGGGGGGAGTGAGCAGTTCTTC. Translated: CASSPQRGGSEQFF.

With regard to this clone: The same CDR3 can be traced to other DNA sequences in this sample. The chain links TRBV10-2 to TRBJ1-5, with D possibly TRBD1 on 5 matching bases. The CDR3 loop spans 13 amino acids. Germline V CDR1 and CDR2: WSHSY, SAAADI. Trimming removed 6 bases at V and 3 bases at J, with 9 bases between. The CDR3 sequence: CASRTGVNQPQHF. For the CDR3, the DNA is TGCGCCAGCAGAACAGGAGTCAATCAGCCCCAGCATTTT.